The TCR beta chain described here comes from a study of T cell responses to AZD1222 COVID-19 vaccine. From germline, CDR1 is SQVTM and CDR2 ANQGSEA. The germline V and J ends were trimmed by 2 bases and 4 bases, with 12 bases remaining between them. The CDR3 contains 14 residues. The table came from immunoSEQ multiplex PCR; TCRdb's copy has only in-frame clones and leaves some out. This sample carries approximately 130,000 clones, about 94% of them seen once, and the ten largest clones take roughly 0.87%. The sequence was collected from an adult in good health. Material: peripheral blood, obtained on day 0 of AZD1222 vaccination. The chain couples TRBV29-1 to TRBJ1-5, with D tentatively TRBD1 (6 bases). The CDR3 nucleotides read TGCAGCGTTGAAACCGGAGGGGGAAATCAGCCCCAGCATTTT. Translated, it gives CSVETGGGNQPQHF.